These T cell receptor beta chains were read from a single sample in a study of T-cell reconstitution after alpha-beta-depleted transplantation in children. TCRdb reprocessed the PCR reads via MiXCR and lists one record per CDR3 protein. The repertoire has 640,000 or so distinct CDR3 sequences, around 17% of them found once; the top ten carry approximately 1%. Specimen: PBMCs from the stem cell graft donor, collected from the stem cell graft. These receptors were collected from a human donor who donated a stem cell graft to a child with acute myeloid leukemia. CDR3s include the opening cysteine and the closing phenylalanine or tryptophan. Fields, in order: V gene, clone size, D gene, J gene, CDR3 DNA, CDR3 protein. A D gene is named only where the DNA matches it firmly. Clone sizes are given selectively: once, few, many, or a class where the clone is expanded.

V gene: TRBV7-2
clone size: many
D gene: .
J gene: TRBJ2-7
CDR3 DNA: TGTGCCAGCAGCTCCTACAGGGACGAGCAGTACTTC
CDR3 protein: CASSSYRDEQYF

V gene: TRBV7-2
clone size: .
D gene: .
J gene: TRBJ2-1
CDR3 DNA: TGTGCCAGCAGCTTAGAAGGGGGTTCCCGCTACAATGAGCAGTTCTTC
CDR3 protein: CASSLEGGSRYNEQFF

V gene: TRBV5-6
clone size: many
D gene: TRBD2
J gene: TRBJ2-1
CDR3 DNA: TGTGCCAGCAGCTTGAGGACTAGCGGGGGTGATGAGCAGTTCTTC
CDR3 protein: CASSLRTSGGDEQFF

V gene: TRBV12-3/TRBV12-4
clone size: .
D gene: TRBD1
J gene: TRBJ1-2
CDR3 DNA: TGTGCCAGCAGTTCGCCCAAAGGGACAGGTCTTAACTATGGCTACACCTTC
CDR3 protein: CASSSPKGTGLNYGYTF

V gene: TRBV20-1
clone size: many
D gene: TRBD1
J gene: TRBJ2-7
CDR3 DNA: TGCAGTGCTAGAGATCGACAGGGTGAAGTCGAGCAGTACTTC
CDR3 protein: CSARDRQGEVEQYF

V gene: TRBV7-9
clone size: few
D gene: TRBD2
J gene: TRBJ2-5
CDR3 DNA: TGTGCCAGCAGCCCACTAGCGGGGGACCAAGAGACCCAGTACTTC
CDR3 protein: CASSPLAGDQETQYF

V gene: TRBV5-1
clone size: .
D gene: .
J gene: TRBJ2-2
CDR3 DNA: TGCGCCAGCAGCTTGCTTAGCCAAGGACCCGGGGAGCTGTTTTTT
CDR3 protein: CASSLLSQGPGELFF

V gene: TRBV20-1
clone size: many
D gene: .
J gene: TRBJ1-1
CDR3 DNA: TGCAGTGCTAGAGATCCTTCGGGGTACACTGAAGCTTTCTTT
CDR3 protein: CSARDPSGYTEAFF

V gene: TRBV20-1
clone size: many
D gene: .
J gene: TRBJ1-6
CDR3 DNA: TGCAGTGCTAGCGTGGGGGGCAGGTCCTATAATTCACCCCTCCACTTT
CDR3 protein: CSASVGGRSYNSPLHF

V gene: TRBV4-1
clone size: .
D gene: TRBD2
J gene: TRBJ2-5
CDR3 DNA: TGCGCCAGCAGCCAGGGAGGGGAGGAGACCCAGTACTTC
CDR3 protein: CASSQGGEETQYF

V gene: TRBV20-1
clone size: many
D gene: TRBD2
J gene: TRBJ2-5
CDR3 DNA: TGCAGTGCTACTAGCGGGGGGCCCCAACAAGAGACCCAGTACTTC
CDR3 protein: CSATSGGPQQETQYF

V gene: TRBV29-1
clone size: many
D gene: .
J gene: TRBJ2-1
CDR3 DNA: TGCAGCGTTGCCCCAGGATTTACCTTCAGCCCTCGTGGAAGCTCCTACAATGAGCAGTTCTTC
CDR3 protein: CSVAPGFTFSPRGSSYNEQFF

V gene: TRBV7-6
clone size: .
D gene: .
J gene: TRBJ2-3
CDR3 DNA: TGTGCCAGCAGCTTAGCGACAGCGGTGGGCACAGATACGCAGTATTTT
CDR3 protein: CASSLATAVGTDTQYF

V gene: TRBV7-3
clone size: .
D gene: .
J gene: TRBJ2-2
CDR3 DNA: TGTGCCAGCAGCTTAACGCACCCTCGAGACACCGGGGAGCTGTTTTTT
CDR3 protein: CASSLTHPRDTGELFF

V gene: TRBV20-1
clone size: .
D gene: .
J gene: TRBJ1-2
CDR3 DNA: TGCTGGGCTAGAAGAGGGGGGGCTACCGCCCCCAGATGGAACTATGGCTACACCTTC
CDR3 protein: CWARRGGATAPRWNYGYTF

V gene: TRBV7-2
clone size: few
D gene: .
J gene: TRBJ2-5
CDR3 DNA: TGTGCCAGCAGCTTAGCGCGAAACTCTAGGGCCCAGTACTTC
CDR3 protein: CASSLARNSRAQYF

V gene: TRBV15
clone size: .
D gene: .
J gene: TRBJ2-7
CDR3 DNA: TGTGCCACCAGCAGGGGGACCTTTAACGAGCAGTACTTC
CDR3 protein: CATSRGTFNEQYF

V gene: TRBV7-8
clone size: few
D gene: .
J gene: TRBJ2-3
CDR3 DNA: TGTGCCAGCAGCTTCTCACAGGGAGATACGCAGTATTTT
CDR3 protein: CASSFSQGDTQYF

V gene: TRBV12-3/TRBV12-4
clone size: many
D gene: .
J gene: TRBJ1-5
CDR3 DNA: TGTGCCAGCAGTTTATCTGGCAATACAAATCAGCCCCAGCATTTT
CDR3 protein: CASSLSGNTNQPQHF

V gene: TRBV20-1
clone size: .
D gene: TRBD1
J gene: TRBJ1-6
CDR3 DNA: TGCAGTGCTAGAGATCAGGGGGCCGGTAATTCACCCCTCCACTTT
CDR3 protein: CSARDQGAGNSPLHF

V gene: TRBV7-2
clone size: many
D gene: .
J gene: TRBJ2-5
CDR3 DNA: TGTGCCAGCAGCTTAGTAGGTTTGCCCCAAGAGACCCAGTACTTC
CDR3 protein: CASSLVGLPQETQYF

V gene: TRBV21-1
clone size: .
D gene: .
J gene: TRBJ2-2
CDR3 DNA: TGTGCCAGCAGCACCGGGACAGCAACCGGGGAGCTGTTTTTT
CDR3 protein: CASSTGTATGELFF

V gene: TRBV6-1
clone size: .
D gene: TRBD1
J gene: TRBJ2-2
CDR3 DNA: TGTGCCAGCGGAAGAGGACAGGCAACCGGGGAGCTGTTTTTT
CDR3 protein: CASGRGQATGELFF

V gene: TRBV25-1
clone size: .
D gene: .
J gene: TRBJ2-3
CDR3 DNA: TGTGCCAGCAGTGAAGTAGGCGCAGGGGTCACAGATACGCAGTATTTT
CDR3 protein: CASSEVGAGVTDTQYF

V gene: TRBV2
clone size: many
D gene: .
J gene: TRBJ2-1
CDR3 DNA: TGTGCCAGCAGTGATGGGGTGCAGTTCTTC
CDR3 protein: CASSDGVQFF

V gene: TRBV25-1
clone size: .
D gene: .
J gene: TRBJ2-5
CDR3 DNA: TGTGCCAGCAGTGAATTTTTCCACAACAGGGCCGGGTTGGAGACCCAGTACTTC
CDR3 protein: CASSEFFHNRAGLETQYF

V gene: TRBV5-1
clone size: few
D gene: .
J gene: TRBJ1-1
CDR3 DNA: TGCGCCAGCAGCTTCGCGAGTATGAACACTGAAGCTTTCTTT
CDR3 protein: CASSFASMNTEAFF

V gene: TRBV6-2/TRBV6-3
clone size: .
D gene: TRBD2
J gene: TRBJ2-1
CDR3 DNA: TGTGCCAGCAGTCACAGTAAGCGGGGGGGCGAGCAGTTCTTC
CDR3 protein: CASSHSKRGGEQFF

V gene: TRBV12-3/TRBV12-4
clone size: many
D gene: TRBD1
J gene: TRBJ2-7
CDR3 DNA: TGTGCCAGCAGTTTGGACAGGGACCCCACCGAGCAGTACTTC
CDR3 protein: CASSLDRDPTEQYF

V gene: TRBV3-1
clone size: .
D gene: .
J gene: TRBJ1-3
CDR3 DNA: TGTGCCAGCAGCCAAGACCTATCCGGCAACACCATATATTTT
CDR3 protein: CASSQDLSGNTIYF

V gene: TRBV7-2
clone size: few
D gene: .
J gene: TRBJ1-2
CDR3 DNA: TGTGCCAGCAGCAATGGGGGGGGCTATGGCTACACCTTC
CDR3 protein: CASSNGGGYGYTF

V gene: TRBV20-1
clone size: many
D gene: .
J gene: TRBJ1-5
CDR3 DNA: TGCAGTGCTAGAGATACACAACTTAGCCAGCCCCAGCATTTT
CDR3 protein: CSARDTQLSQPQHF

V gene: TRBV18
clone size: few
D gene: .
J gene: TRBJ1-4
CDR3 DNA: TGTGCCAGCTCACCAGACAGCTCAACTAATGAAAAACTGTTTTTT
CDR3 protein: CASSPDSSTNEKLFF

V gene: TRBV28
clone size: .
D gene: .
J gene: TRBJ1-6
CDR3 DNA: TGTGCCAGCAGGATGGACTTTTCACCCCTCCACTTT
CDR3 protein: CASRMDFSPLHF

V gene: TRBV5-6
clone size: few
D gene: TRBD2
J gene: TRBJ2-1
CDR3 DNA: TGTGCCAGCAGCCCCTGGACTAGCCTCGAGCAGTTCTTC
CDR3 protein: CASSPWTSLEQFF

V gene: TRBV24-1
clone size: .
D gene: .
J gene: TRBJ2-1
CDR3 DNA: TGTGCCACCAGTGATCTACGAGGTTCTGGGGAGCAGTTCTTC
CDR3 protein: CATSDLRGSGEQFF

V gene: TRBV12-3/TRBV12-4
clone size: .
D gene: .
J gene: TRBJ2-4
CDR3 DNA: TGTGCCAGCAGTTCTGGGTCAAAAAACATTCAGTACTTC
CDR3 protein: CASSSGSKNIQYF

V gene: TRBV6-5
clone size: few
D gene: .
J gene: TRBJ1-3
CDR3 DNA: TGTGCCAGCAGTTATGGGGGAGGCGGAAACACCATATATTTT
CDR3 protein: CASSYGGGGNTIYF

V gene: TRBV6-2/TRBV6-3
clone size: few
D gene: .
J gene: TRBJ1-2
CDR3 DNA: TGTGCCAGCAGTCTCTCACACGACAACTATGGCTACACCTTC
CDR3 protein: CASSLSHDNYGYTF

V gene: TRBV20-1
clone size: many
D gene: TRBD1
J gene: TRBJ1-1
CDR3 DNA: TGCAGTGGCCCGACAGGGGTGGTGAACACTGAAGCTTTCTTT
CDR3 protein: CSGPTGVVNTEAFF

V gene: TRBV6-5
clone size: many
D gene: .
J gene: TRBJ2-5
CDR3 DNA: TGTGCCAGCAGTTACACAGCTAGGCAAGAGACCCAGTACTTC
CDR3 protein: CASSYTARQETQYF

V gene: TRBV24-1
clone size: few
D gene: .
J gene: TRBJ1-4
CDR3 DNA: TGTGCCACCAGTGATTTCTCAGGGCAGGGCGAAAAACTGTTTTTT
CDR3 protein: CATSDFSGQGEKLFF

V gene: TRBV5-1
clone size: few
D gene: TRBD2
J gene: TRBJ2-1
CDR3 DNA: TGCGCCAGCAGCTTGGGACTAGCGGAAACATACAATGAGCAGTTCTTC
CDR3 protein: CASSLGLAETYNEQFF

V gene: TRBV15
clone size: few
D gene: .
J gene: TRBJ2-4
CDR3 DNA: TGTGCCACCAGCAGAGATCGGGCAGGGGCCAAAAACATTCAGTACTTC
CDR3 protein: CATSRDRAGAKNIQYF

V gene: TRBV24-1
clone size: few
D gene: .
J gene: TRBJ2-3
CDR3 DNA: TGTGCCACCAGTGTACGGGACAACACAGATACGCAGTATTTT
CDR3 protein: CATSVRDNTDTQYF

V gene: TRBV20-1
clone size: many
D gene: TRBD2
J gene: TRBJ2-1
CDR3 DNA: TGCAGTGCTGCCGTAGTAGCGGGGGGCCGGAATGAGCAGTTCTTC
CDR3 protein: CSAAVVAGGRNEQFF